These 15 T cell receptor beta chains were all obtained from the same sample, sequenced in a study of identifying expanded T cells in peripheral blood. Assay: immunoSEQ multiplex PCR; the TCRdb copy retains only in-frame clones and omits some. Among tens of thousands of clones listed, approximately 80% were seen once. Sequenced sample: blood. The receptors here all came from a person between 18 and 75 years old in good health.

The V gene is TRBV6-6, the J gene TRBJ2-7; 8 bases fit TRBD1. J gave up 7 bases and V 2 bases, and 7 bases lay outside the gene matches. The CDR3 is 14 amino acids. CDR1 and CDR2 from the germline V gene are MNHNY and SVGAGI (reference sequence). The CDR3 region is CASSYGTGFREQYF. CDR3 in DNA: TGTGCCAGCAGTTACGGGACAGGTTTCCGGGAGCAGTACTTC.

The chain carries TRBV7-2 and TRBJ2-1; possible D gene TRBD2, 6 bases. CDR3 length: 14 amino acids. The V end was cut by 1 base, the J end by 14 bases, with 18 bases between. Looked up from germline, CDR1 is SGHTA and CDR2 is FQGNSA. This CDR3 is CASSLDGGTNWEFF. The CDR3 DNA sequence: TGTGCCAGCAGCTTAGACGGGGGAACAAACTGGGAGTTCTTC.

The chain employs TRBV14 and TRBJ2-7; 9 bases align to TRBD2. V dropped 5 bases and J dropped 4; count of bases not matched to a gene: 9. Germline CDR1 reads SGHDN; CDR2 reads FVKESK. This CDR3 spans 15 amino acids. The CDR3: CASSGPSSGSYEQYF. The DNA for the CDR3 is TGTGCCAGCAGCGGCCCGAGTAGCGGGAGTTACGAGCAGTACTTC.

V usage is TRBV14 and J usage is TRBJ2-2, with a possible D match to TRBD1 (6 bases). Germline CDR1 and CDR2: SGHDN and FVKESK. V shed 8 bases and J shed 6 bases, with 19 bases lying between them. This CDR3 has 15 residues. CDR3 sequence (DNA): TGTGCCAGCGCATTGAGGACAGCTTCTTCCGGGGAGCTGTTTTTT. This codes for CASALRTASSGELFF. The full variable domain, with the rest looked up from reference TRBV14 and TRBJ2-2, is EAGVTQFPSHSVIEKGQTVTLRCDPISGHDNLYWYRRVMGKEIKFLLHFVKESKQDESGMPNNRFLAERTGGTYSTLKVQPAELEDSGVYFCASALRTASSGELFFGEGSRLTVL.

The sample holds one count of this clone. The chain has TRBV7-9 and TRBJ2-1; D might be TRBD1 (6 bases). Trimming cost V 7 bases and J 5 bases, with 18 bases left between them. The CDR3 loop spans 15 amino acids. CDR1 SEHNR and CDR2 FQNEAQ come from the germline V gene (reference sequence). DNA of the CDR3: TGTGCCAGCAAAGTCACCGGGACAAACGACAATGAGCAGTTCTTC. The encoded protein is CASKVTGTNDNEQFF.

This rearrangement joins TRBV2 to TRBJ2-7; 8 nucleotides agree with TRBD1. Trimming removed 5 bases from V and 4 bases from J; junction bases left unmatched: 7. Looked up from germline, CDR1 is SNHLY and CDR2 is FYNNEI. The CDR3 extends over 14 amino acids. CDR3 in DNA: TGTGCCAGCAGTAAGGCAGGGGGCAGGTACGAGCAGTACTTC. Amino acids: CASSKAGGRYEQYF. The full variable domain, rest sourced from reference TRBV2 and TRBJ2-7, is EPEVTQTPSHQVTQMGQEVILRCVPISNHLYFYWYRQILGQKVEFLVSFYNNEISEKSEIFDDQFSVERPDGSNFTLKIRSTKLEDSAMYFCASSKAGGRYEQYFGPGTRLTVT.

The CDR3 DNA reads as TGTGCCAGCAGTTACTTAACAGGGTCTAGTAACTATGGCTACACCTTC. This encodes CASSYLTGSSNYGYTF. The chain joins TRBV6-5 to TRBJ1-2, with D perhaps matching TRBD1 (6 bases). This CDR3 region has 16 residues. The V gene's germline CDR1 is MNHEY and CDR2 SVGAGI. Trimming removed 1 base at V and 1 base at J, with 13 bases between.

This clone was seen only a few times. The rearrangement links TRBV25-1 to TRBJ1-2; D gene unclear. Germline V gene sequence: CDR1 MGHDK, CDR2 SYGVNS. The CDR3 has 13 residues. V gave up 3 bases and J gave up 6 bases, with 11 bases separating them. CDR3 loop: CASSDLGRDGYTF. The CDR3 DNA follows: TGTGCCAGCAGTGATCTCGGAAGGGATGGCTACACCTTC.

The V and J genes are TRBV19 and TRBJ1-4; D possibly corresponds to TRBD1 (5 bases). Trimming removed 1 base at V and 10 bases at J, with 13 bases between. This CDR3 is built from 14 residues. Germline CDR1 and CDR2: LNHDA and SQIVND (reference sequence). The CDR3 DNA reads TGTGCCAGTAGTATAGTTGGGGGTACAGGAAAACTGTTTTTT. This gives the protein CASSIVGGTGKLFF. The full variable domain, rest sourced from reference TRBV19 and TRBJ1-4, is DGGITQSPKYLFRKEGQNVTLSCEQNLNHDAMYWYRQDPGQGLRLIYYSQIVNDFQKGDIAEGYSVSREKKESFPLTVTSAQKNPTAFYLCASSIVGGTGKLFFGSGTQLSVL.

On this clone: This CDR3 is missing its conserved last phenylalanine or tryptophan, likely due to a read error. It is unclear where the CDR3 begins or ends on the DNA, so no DNA is shown, and the CDR3 is as TCRdb lists it. The chain links TRBV15 to TRBJ2-3; the table assigns TRBD2, which was not confirmed against the DNA. The CDR3 contains 9 residues when both ends are counted. Germline V CDR1 and CDR2: LNHNV, YYDKDF (reference sequence). CDR3 in amino acids: CATSRDPLR.

This chain uses TRBV7-6 with TRBJ2-1; weak D call: TRBD2 (6 bases). V was clipped by 2 bases and J by 0 bases, with 17 bases between them. The germline CDR1 and CDR2 sequences are SGHVS and FNYEAQ. The CDR3 has 18 amino acids. The CDR3 region has the DNA TGTGCCAGCAGCTTAAATCTTGCGGAGGAGGGCTCCTACAATGAGCAGTTCTTC. As protein: CASSLNLAEEGSYNEQFF. Together with reference TRBV7-6 and TRBJ2-1, the CDR3 gives the full variable domain: GAGVSQSPRYKVTKRGQDVALRCDPISGHVSLYWYRQALGQGPEFLTYFNYEAQQDKSGLPNDRFSAERPEGSISTLTIQRTEQRDSAMYRCASSLNLAEEGSYNEQFFGPGTRLTVL.

CDR3 DNA sequence: TGTGCCAGTAAAGGGACAGGGGGACCTGGGCCCCAGCATTTT. Translation: CASKGTGGPGPQHF. The rearrangement uses TRBV19 and TRBJ1-5; 11 bases align to TRBD1. With V trimmed by 7 bases and J by 9 bases, 8 bases remained unmatched. The CDR3 loop spans 14 amino acids. From germline, CDR1 is LNHDA and CDR2 SQIVND (reference sequence).

This clone has only one observation. The V gene is TRBV30, the J gene TRBJ1-3; D is unresolved. Trimming removed 4 bases from V and 0 bases from J, with 7 bases in between. The CDR3 extends over 13 amino acids. In germline, CDR1 is GTSNPN, CDR2 SVGIG (reference sequence). In DNA, the CDR3 is TGTGCCTGGAAACTGTTCTCTGGAAACACCATATATTTT. Residues: CAWKLFSGNTIYF.

The CDR3 coding sequence is TGTGCCAGCAGCCCGGTTGGTCATGAGCAGTTCTTC. Translating it yields CASSPVGHEQFF. The chain joins TRBV7-8 to TRBJ2-1, with D unresolved. The V end was cut by 5 bases, the J end by 8 bases, with 10 bases between. Germline CDR1 SGHVS, CDR2 FQNEAQ. This CDR3 has 12 residues.

The rearrangement uses TRBV5-1 and TRBJ1-4, with 7 bases aligning to TRBD1. The ends lost 1 base at V and 4 bases at J; junction bases unmatched: 4. Germline loops: CDR1 SGHRS, CDR2 YFSETQ. This CDR3 is 15 amino acids long. The CDR3 protein is CASSLRTGDNEKLFF. The CDR3 nucleotides are TGCGCCAGCAGCTTGCGCACAGGGGATAATGAAAAACTGTTTTTT.